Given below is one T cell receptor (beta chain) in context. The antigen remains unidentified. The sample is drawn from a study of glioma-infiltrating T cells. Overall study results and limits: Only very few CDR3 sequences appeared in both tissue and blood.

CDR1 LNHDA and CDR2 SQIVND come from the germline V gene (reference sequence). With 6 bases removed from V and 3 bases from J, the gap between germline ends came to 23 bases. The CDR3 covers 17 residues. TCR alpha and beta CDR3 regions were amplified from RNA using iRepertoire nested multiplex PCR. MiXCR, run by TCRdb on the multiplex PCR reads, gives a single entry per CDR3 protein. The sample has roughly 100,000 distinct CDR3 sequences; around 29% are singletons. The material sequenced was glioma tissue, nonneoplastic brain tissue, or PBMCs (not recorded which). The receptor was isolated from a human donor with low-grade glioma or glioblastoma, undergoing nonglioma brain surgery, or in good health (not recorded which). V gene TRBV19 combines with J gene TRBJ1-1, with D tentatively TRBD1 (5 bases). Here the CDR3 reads CASSPGAPRALDTEAFF. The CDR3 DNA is TGTGCCAGTAGCCCCGGGGCCCCAAGGGCCTTGGACACTGAAGCTTTCTTT.